These T cell receptor beta chains were read from a single sample in a study of monozygotic twins with inflammatory bowel disease. TCRdb reprocessed the 5' RACE reads, keeping one entry per CDR3 protein, no DNA. Here the sample table reports about 440,000 distinct CDR3 sequences. The sequenced sample consisted of blood. The receptors were gathered from a human donor with ulcerative colitis or Crohn's disease, or a healthy co-twin of an affected twin (not recorded which). The CDR3 runs from the conserved cysteine through the conserved F or W.

TRBJ2-4,TRBV27,CASSLADSSSKNIQYF
TRBJ2-1,TRBV12-3/TRBV12-4,CASTPSVAEQFF
TRBJ2-2,TRBV20-1,CSARSSGGAGELFF
TRBJ2-7,TRBV6-6,CASSYRDSPHEQYF
TRBJ2-7,TRBV20-1,CSARIRDLGNYEQYF
TRBJ2-2,TRBV6-1,CASSPGGIIGTGELFF
TRBJ2-3,TRBV7-9,CASAGTAWDTQYF
TRBJ1-5,TRBV5-4,CASSTEPGQGNQPQHF
TRBJ1-2,TRBV19,CASSIAPQGSQGYTF
TRBJ2-1,TRBV7-6,CASSLGHYNEQFF
TRBJ2-1,TRBV12-3/TRBV12-4,CASIWAGVGNEQFF
TRBJ1-1,TRBV7-3,CASSLSGENTEAFF
TRBJ2-7,TRBV11-2,CASSLDVGGSYEQYF
TRBJ1-6,TRBV27,CASSLGTSNNSPLHF
TRBJ2-5,TRBV7-9,CASGKGGYGETQYF
TRBJ2-3,TRBV4-2,CASSQDPSSGNLWITQYF
TRBJ1-1,TRBV5-4,CASSLEIYGEAFF
TRBJ2-5,TRBV6-5,CASSYSGDQETQYF